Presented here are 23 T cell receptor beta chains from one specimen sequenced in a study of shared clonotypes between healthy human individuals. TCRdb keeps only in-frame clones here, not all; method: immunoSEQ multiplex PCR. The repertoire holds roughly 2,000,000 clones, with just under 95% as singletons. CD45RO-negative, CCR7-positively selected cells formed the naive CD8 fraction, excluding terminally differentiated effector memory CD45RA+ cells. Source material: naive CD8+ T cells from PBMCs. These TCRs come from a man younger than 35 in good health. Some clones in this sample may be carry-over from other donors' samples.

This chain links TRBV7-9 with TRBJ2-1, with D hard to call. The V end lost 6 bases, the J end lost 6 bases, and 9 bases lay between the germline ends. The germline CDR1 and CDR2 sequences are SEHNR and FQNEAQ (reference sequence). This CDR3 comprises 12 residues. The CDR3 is CASRSGRNEQFF. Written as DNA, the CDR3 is TGTGCCAGCAGGAGTGGGCGCAATGAGCAGTTCTTC.

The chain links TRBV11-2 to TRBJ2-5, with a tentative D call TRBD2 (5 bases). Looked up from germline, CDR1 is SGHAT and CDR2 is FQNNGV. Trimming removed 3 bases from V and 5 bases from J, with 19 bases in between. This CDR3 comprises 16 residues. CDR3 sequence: CASSLSRAAGGETQYF. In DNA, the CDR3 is TGTGCCAGCAGCTTGTCCCGGGCGGCCGGCGGGGAGACCCAGTACTTC.

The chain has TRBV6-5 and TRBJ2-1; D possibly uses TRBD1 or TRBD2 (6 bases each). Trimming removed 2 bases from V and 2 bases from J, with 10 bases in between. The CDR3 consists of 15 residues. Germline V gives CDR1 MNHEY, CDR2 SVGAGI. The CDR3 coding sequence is TGTGCCAGCAGTTACGAGGGGGAGGCCTACAATGAGCAGTTCTTC. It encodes CASSYEGEAYNEQFF.

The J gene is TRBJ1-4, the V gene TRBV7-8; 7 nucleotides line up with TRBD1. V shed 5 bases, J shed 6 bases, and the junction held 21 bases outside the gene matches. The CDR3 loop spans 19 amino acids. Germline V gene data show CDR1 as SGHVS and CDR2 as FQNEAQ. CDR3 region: CASSPSMAGGVWSDEKLFF. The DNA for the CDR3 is TGTGCCAGCAGCCCTAGCATGGCAGGGGGGGTTTGGTCGGATGAAAAACTGTTTTTT.

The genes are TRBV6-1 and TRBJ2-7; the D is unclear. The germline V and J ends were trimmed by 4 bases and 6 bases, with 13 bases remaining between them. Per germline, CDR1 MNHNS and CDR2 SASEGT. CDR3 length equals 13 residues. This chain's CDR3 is CASSGNFATEQYF. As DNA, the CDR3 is TGTGCCAGCAGTGGGAATTTCGCCACCGAGCAGTACTTC.

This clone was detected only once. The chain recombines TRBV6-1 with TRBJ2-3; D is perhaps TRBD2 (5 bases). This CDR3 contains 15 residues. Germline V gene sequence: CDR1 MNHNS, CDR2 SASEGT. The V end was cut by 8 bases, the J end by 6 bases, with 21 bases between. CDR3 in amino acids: CASAPGRGYLDTQYF. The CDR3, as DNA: TGTGCCAGCGCCCCGGGGAGAGGGTACTTGGATACGCAGTATTTT.

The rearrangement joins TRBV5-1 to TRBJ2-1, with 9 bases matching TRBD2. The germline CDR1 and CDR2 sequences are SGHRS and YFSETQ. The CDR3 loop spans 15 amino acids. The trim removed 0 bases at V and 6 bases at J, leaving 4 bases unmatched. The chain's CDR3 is CASSLEAGGSNEQFF. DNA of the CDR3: TGCGCCAGCAGCTTGGAAGCGGGAGGCAGCAATGAGCAGTTCTTC. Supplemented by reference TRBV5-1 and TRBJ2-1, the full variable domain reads KAGVTQTPRYLIKTRGQQVTLSCSPISGHRSVSWYQQTPGQGLQFLFEYFSETQRNKGNFPGRFSGRQFSNSRSEMNVSTLELGDSALYLCASSLEAGGSNEQFFGPGTRLTVL.

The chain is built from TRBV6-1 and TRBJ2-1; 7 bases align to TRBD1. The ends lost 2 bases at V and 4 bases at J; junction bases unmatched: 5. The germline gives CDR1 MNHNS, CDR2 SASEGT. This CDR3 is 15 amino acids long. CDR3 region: CASSEQGRGYNEQFF. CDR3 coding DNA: TGTGCCAGCAGTGAACAGGGCAGGGGGTACAATGAGCAGTTCTTC.

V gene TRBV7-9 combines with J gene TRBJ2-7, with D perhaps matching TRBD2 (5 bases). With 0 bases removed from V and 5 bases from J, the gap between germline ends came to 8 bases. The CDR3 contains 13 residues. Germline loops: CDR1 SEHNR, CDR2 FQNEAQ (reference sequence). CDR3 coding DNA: TGTGCCAGCAGCTTAGCGGGAGCCCACGAGCAGTACTTC. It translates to CASSLAGAHEQYF.

CDR3 amino acids: CASSLTRSGDQPQHF. CDR3 in DNA: TGTGCCAGCAGCTTAACCCGATCAGGGGATCAGCCCCAGCATTTT. This chain connects TRBV7-8 to TRBJ1-5, with D perhaps matching TRBD1 (6 bases). Trimming removed 2 bases at V and 5 bases at J, with 13 bases between. Germline V CDR1 and CDR2: SGHVS, FQNEAQ. This CDR3 has 15 amino acids. Filled out from reference TRBV7-8 and TRBJ1-5, the complete variable domain reads GAGVSQSPRYKVAKRGQDVALRCDPISGHVSLFWYQQALGQGPEFLTYFQNEAQLDKSGLPSDRFFAERPEGSVSTLKIQRTQQEDSAVYLCASSLTRSGDQPQHFGDGTRLSIL.

In DNA form, the CDR3 reads TGTGCCACCAGCCCAGGGGATATTAGGCGCAATGAGCAGTTCTTC. Residues: CATSPGDIRRNEQFF. The gene calls are TRBV15 and TRBJ2-1, with D perhaps TRBD1 (6 bases). CDR3 size: 15 residues. Trimming shortened V by 5 bases and J by 6 bases, and 17 bases separated the two germline ends. Germline V lookup: CDR1 LNHNV, CDR2 YYDKDF (reference sequence).

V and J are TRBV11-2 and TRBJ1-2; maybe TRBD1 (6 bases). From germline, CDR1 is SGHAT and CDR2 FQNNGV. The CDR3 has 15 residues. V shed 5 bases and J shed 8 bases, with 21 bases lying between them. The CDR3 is CASSAGRGLDGGYTF. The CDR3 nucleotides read TGTGCCAGCAGCGCGGGGCGGGGGCTAGATGGAGGCTACACCTTC.

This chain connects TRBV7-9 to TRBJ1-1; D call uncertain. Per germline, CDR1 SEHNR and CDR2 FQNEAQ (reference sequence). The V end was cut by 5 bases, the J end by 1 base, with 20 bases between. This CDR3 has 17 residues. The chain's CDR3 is CASSLRGWEGQNTEAFF. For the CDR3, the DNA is TGTGCCAGCAGCCTTAGAGGTTGGGAGGGCCAGAACACTGAAGCTTTCTTT.

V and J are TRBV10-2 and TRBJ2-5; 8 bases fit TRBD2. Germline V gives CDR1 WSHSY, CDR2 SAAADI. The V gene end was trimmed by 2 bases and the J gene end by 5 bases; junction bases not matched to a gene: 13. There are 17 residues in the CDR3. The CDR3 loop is CASSERLAGAVGETQYF. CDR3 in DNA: TGCGCCAGCAGTGAGCGGCTAGCGGGCGCGGTAGGGGAGACCCAGTACTTC.

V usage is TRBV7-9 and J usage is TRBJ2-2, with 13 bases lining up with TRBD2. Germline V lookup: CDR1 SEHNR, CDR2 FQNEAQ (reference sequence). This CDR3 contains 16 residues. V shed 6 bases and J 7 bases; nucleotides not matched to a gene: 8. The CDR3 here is CASRRGTSGTIGELFF. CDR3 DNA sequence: TGTGCCAGCAGGCGAGGGACTAGCGGGACGATCGGGGAGCTGTTTTTT. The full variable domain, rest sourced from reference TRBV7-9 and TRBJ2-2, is DTGVSQNPRHKITKRGQNVTFRCDPISEHNRLYWYRQTLGQGPEFLTYFQNEAQLEKSRLLSDRFSAERPKGSFSTLEIQRTEQGDSAMYLCASRRGTSGTIGELFFGEGSRLTVL.

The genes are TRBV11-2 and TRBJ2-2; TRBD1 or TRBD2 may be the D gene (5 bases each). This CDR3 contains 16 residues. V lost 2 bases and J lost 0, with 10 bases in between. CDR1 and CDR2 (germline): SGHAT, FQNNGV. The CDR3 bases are TGTGCCAGCAGCTTAAGAGGGACCTCGAACACCGGGGAGCTGTTTTTT. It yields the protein CASSLRGTSNTGELFF. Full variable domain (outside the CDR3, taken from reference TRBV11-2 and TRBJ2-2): EAGVAQSPRYKIIEKRQSVAFWCNPISGHATLYWYQQILGQGPKLLIQFQNNGVVDDSQLPKDRFSAERLKGVDSTLKIQPAKLEDSAVYLCASSLRGTSNTGELFFGEGSRLTVL.

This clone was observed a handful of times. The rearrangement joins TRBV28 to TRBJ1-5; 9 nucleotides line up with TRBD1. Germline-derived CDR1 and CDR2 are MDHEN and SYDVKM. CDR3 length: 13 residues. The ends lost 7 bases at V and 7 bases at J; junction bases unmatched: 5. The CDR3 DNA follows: TGTGCCAGCATACGGGACAGGGTACAGCCCCAGCATTTT. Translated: CASIRDRVQPQHF.

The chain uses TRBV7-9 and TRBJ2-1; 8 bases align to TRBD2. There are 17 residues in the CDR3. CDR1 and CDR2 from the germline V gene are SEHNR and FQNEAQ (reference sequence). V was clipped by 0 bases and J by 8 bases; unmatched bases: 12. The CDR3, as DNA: TGTGCCAGCAGCTTAGCACCAGGACTAGCCGTCGACTATGAGCAGTTCTTC. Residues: CASSLAPGLAVDYEQFF.

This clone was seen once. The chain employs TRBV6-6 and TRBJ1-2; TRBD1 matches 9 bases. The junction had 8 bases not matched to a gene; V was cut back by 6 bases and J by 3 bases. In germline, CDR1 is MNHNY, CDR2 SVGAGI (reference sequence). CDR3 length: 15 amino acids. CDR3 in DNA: TGTGCCAGCAGCGCAATCGACAGGGGGGACTATGGCTACACCTTC. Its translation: CASSAIDRGDYGYTF.

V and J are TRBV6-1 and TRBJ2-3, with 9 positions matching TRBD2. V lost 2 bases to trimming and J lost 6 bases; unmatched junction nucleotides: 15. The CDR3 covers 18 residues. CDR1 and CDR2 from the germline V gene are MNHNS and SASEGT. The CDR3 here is CASSEWGGSGSVWDTQYF. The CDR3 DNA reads TGTGCCAGCAGTGAATGGGGTGGTAGCGGGAGCGTTTGGGATACGCAGTATTTT.

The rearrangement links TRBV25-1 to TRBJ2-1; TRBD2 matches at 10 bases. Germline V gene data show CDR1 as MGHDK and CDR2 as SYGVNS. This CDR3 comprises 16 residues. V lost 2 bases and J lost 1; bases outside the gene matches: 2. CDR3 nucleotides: TGTGCCAGCAGTGAAAATAGCGGGAGGTCCTACAATGAGCAGTTCTTC. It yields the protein CASSENSGRSYNEQFF.

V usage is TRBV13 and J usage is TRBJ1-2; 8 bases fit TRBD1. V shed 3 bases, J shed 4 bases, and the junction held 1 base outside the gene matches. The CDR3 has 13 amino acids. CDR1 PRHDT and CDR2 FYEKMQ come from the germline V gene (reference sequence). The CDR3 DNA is TGTGCCAGCAGCTTTGACAGGGGCTATGGCTACACCTTC. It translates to CASSFDRGYGYTF.

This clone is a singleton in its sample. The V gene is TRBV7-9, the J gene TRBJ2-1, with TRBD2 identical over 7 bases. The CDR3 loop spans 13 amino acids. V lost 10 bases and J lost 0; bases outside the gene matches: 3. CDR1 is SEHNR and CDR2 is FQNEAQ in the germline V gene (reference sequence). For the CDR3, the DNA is TGTGCCATTAGGACTAGCTCCTACAATGAGCAGTTCTTC. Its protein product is CAIRTSSYNEQFF.